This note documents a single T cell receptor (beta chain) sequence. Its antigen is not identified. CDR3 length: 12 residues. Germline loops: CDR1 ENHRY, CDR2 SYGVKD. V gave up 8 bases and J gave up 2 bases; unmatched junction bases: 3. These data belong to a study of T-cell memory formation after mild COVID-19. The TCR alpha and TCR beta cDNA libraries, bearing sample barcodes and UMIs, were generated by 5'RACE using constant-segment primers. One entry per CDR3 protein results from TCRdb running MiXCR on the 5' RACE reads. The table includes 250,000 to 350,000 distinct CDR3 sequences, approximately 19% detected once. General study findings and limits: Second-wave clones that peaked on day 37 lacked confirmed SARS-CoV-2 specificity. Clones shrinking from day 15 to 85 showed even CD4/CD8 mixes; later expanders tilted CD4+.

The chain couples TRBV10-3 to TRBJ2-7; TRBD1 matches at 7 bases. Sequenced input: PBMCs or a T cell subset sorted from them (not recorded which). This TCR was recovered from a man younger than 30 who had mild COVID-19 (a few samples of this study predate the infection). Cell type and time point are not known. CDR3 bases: TGTGCCATCGGGGGACAGCCCTACGAGCAGTACTTC. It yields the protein CAIGGQPYEQYF.